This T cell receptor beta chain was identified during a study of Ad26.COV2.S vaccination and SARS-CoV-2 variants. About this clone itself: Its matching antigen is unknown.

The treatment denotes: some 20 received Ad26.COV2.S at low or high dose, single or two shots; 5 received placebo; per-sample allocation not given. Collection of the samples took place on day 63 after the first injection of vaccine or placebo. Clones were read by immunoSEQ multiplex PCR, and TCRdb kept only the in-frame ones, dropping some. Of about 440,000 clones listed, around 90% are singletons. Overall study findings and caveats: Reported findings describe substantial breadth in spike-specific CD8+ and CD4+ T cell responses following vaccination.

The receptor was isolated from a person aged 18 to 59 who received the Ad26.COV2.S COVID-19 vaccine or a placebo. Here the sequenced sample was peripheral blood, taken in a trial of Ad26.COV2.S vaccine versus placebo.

This chain's CDR3 is CASSLDPGVREQYF. Written as DNA, the CDR3 is TGTGCCAGCAGCTTAGATCCGGGAGTGCGGGAGCAGTACTTC. The gene calls are TRBV11-2 and TRBJ2-7; D perhaps matches TRBD2 (6 bases). CDR1 and CDR2 from the germline V gene are SGHAT and FQNNGV. The CDR3 has 14 residues. Trimming removed 0 bases at V and 7 bases at J, with 13 bases between.